Included here is one T cell receptor beta chain sequence, with context. Its specificity is not known. Healthy donors had no documented immune events, such as infections, while sampled. The data were taken from a study of identifying expanded T cells in peripheral blood. Study-level points and caveats: Variance in clone template counts between roughly two-week samples significantly increased with total template count across all healthy donors. Differentially abundant clones: about 1.1 between replicates, around 17 at roughly 15 days, more than 18 at four.

TCRdb keeps only in-frame clones here, not all; method: immunoSEQ multiplex PCR. The table records tens of thousands of clones, 70% to 90% of them present only once. CDR3 length: 14 residues. The V gene lost 2 bases and the J gene lost 4 bases, with 11 bases spanning the gap. The germline CDR1 and CDR2 sequences are MNHNS and SASEGT. The rearrangement uses TRBV6-1 and TRBJ1-2, with D possibly being TRBD1 (5 bases). Material: blood. This sequence originates from a person between 18 and 69 years old in good health. CDR3 residues: CASSETGSAYGYTF. In DNA, the CDR3 is TGTGCCAGCAGTGAAACAGGTTCCGCCTATGGCTACACCTTC.